The 9 T cell receptor beta chains below come from one sample, sequenced in a study of shared clonotypes between healthy human individuals (dated by TCRdb to 2018 to 2020). The library was produced with the immunoSEQ multiplex PCR assay. TCRdb's version of the immuneACCESS table is confined to in-frame rearrangements and falls short of the full clone set. An unresolved V gene accounts for under half of the shortfall where checked; the remainder is of unknown origin. Counted in this sample were over a million clones; 65% to 75% of them appeared once. The ten largest clones represent roughly 1.5% of the sample. The sample taken for sequencing was memory CD4+ T cells sorted from blood. What this sample's cell subset or site label stands for: CD45RA-negative fraction. The receptor set was obtained from a man younger than 30 in good health.

This clone was seen only a few times. The CDR3 DNA follows: TGTGCCAGCACCCCCGGCCAGGGCGAGCAGTTCTTC. As protein: CASTPGQGEQFF. V gene TRBV9 combines with J gene TRBJ2-1, with D maybe TRBD1 (5 bases). Germline V lookup: CDR1 SGDLS, CDR2 YYNGEE. The CDR3 totals 12 residues. Trimming cost V 6 bases and J 10 bases, with 14 bases left between them.

The gene calls are TRBV5-1 and TRBJ2-1; D is unresolved. V was trimmed by 3 bases and J by 0 bases, leaving 13 bases between them. This CDR3 has 16 residues. Germline V gene sequence: CDR1 SGHRS, CDR2 YFSETQ. Written as DNA, the CDR3 is TGCGCCAGCAGCTCCAGCGAGTTTATCTCCTACAATGAGCAGTTCTTC. Its translation is CASSSSEFISYNEQFF.

The chain combines TRBV7-9 with TRBJ2-6; the D is unclear. Trimming took off 4 bases at V and 4 bases at J, with 11 bases between the two ends. The CDR3 spans 15 residues. Germline assignment: CDR1 SEHNR and CDR2 FQNEAQ (reference sequence). CDR3 protein: CASSYRLGGANVLTF. The CDR3, as DNA: TGTGCCAGCAGCTACCGATTAGGAGGGGCCAACGTCCTGACTTTC. Full variable domain (missing parts from reference TRBV7-9 and TRBJ2-6): DTGVSQNPRHKITKRGQNVTFRCDPISEHNRLYWYRQTLGQGPEFLTYFQNEAQLEKSRLLSDRFSAERPKGSFSTLEIQRTEQGDSAMYLCASSYRLGGANVLTFGAGSRLTVL.

CDR3 coding DNA: TGTGCCAGCAGCCAGGACAGGGGGGTTTGGTACTTC. It specifies CASSQDRGVWYF. The V call is TRBV5-4, the J call TRBJ2-5; 10 positions agree with TRBD1. Per the germline V gene, CDR1 is SGHNT and CDR2 is YYREEE (reference sequence). Trimming cost V 4 bases and J 13 bases; bases outside gene matches: 7. There are 12 residues in the CDR3.

This clone was recorded only once. This may arise from a read error, as a much more abundant clone is one base away. This sequence joins TRBV6-5 and TRBJ1-5, with D possibly matching TRBD1 (5 bases). The CDR3 extends over 14 amino acids. V lost 5 bases and J lost 0, with 8 bases in between. The germline V gene has CDR1 MNHEY and CDR2 SVGAGI. The CDR3 bases are TGTGCCAGCAGTGGGGGGGTTAGCAATCAGCCCCAGCATTTT. Amino acids: CASSGGVSNQPQHF.

The chain carries TRBV30 and TRBJ1-6; D unresolved. Germline V gene lookup returns CDR1 GTSNPN and CDR2 SVGIG (reference sequence). The V end lost 8 bases, the J end lost 1 base, and 9 bases lay between the germline ends. The CDR3 totals 13 residues. Here the CDR3 DNA reads TGTGCCCGCTCGGAGTCCTATAATTCACCCCTCCACTTT. Encoded protein: CARSESYNSPLHF.

V gene TRBV2 combines with J gene TRBJ1-3, with D hard to call. Germline-derived CDR1 and CDR2 are SNHLY and FYNNEI. Trimming stripped 5 bases from V and 0 bases from J, with 8 bases between. The CDR3 is made up of 14 amino acids. CDR3 in amino acids: CASSLLSSGNTIYF. In DNA form, the CDR3 reads TGTGCCAGCAGTCTTCTGAGCTCTGGAAACACCATATATTTT.

V and J are TRBV7-9 and TRBJ2-3; no definite D call. The V and J ends lost 1 base and 6 bases respectively, with 11 bases between them. There are 14 residues in the CDR3. Germline-derived CDR1 and CDR2 are SEHNR and FQNEAQ (reference sequence). The CDR3 bases are TGTGCCAGCAGCTTAGATCGCGGCGCGGATACGCAGTATTTT. The encoded protein is CASSLDRGADTQYF.

The chain uses TRBV5-1 and TRBJ2-5, with TRBD1 matching over 9 bases. Germline V gene data show CDR1 as SGHRS and CDR2 as YFSETQ. V lost 3 bases, J lost 0 bases, and 3 bases stayed unmatched. The CDR3 is 15 amino acids. CDR3 protein: CASSSGQGNQETQYF. The DNA for the CDR3 is TGCGCCAGCAGCTCCGGACAGGGGAACCAAGAGACCCAGTACTTC.